One T cell receptor beta chain is described in this entry. Original processing methods: Amplification of reference gene primers was used by the study to estimate nucleated cell counts. TCRdb's copy holds only in-frame clones and misses some; the assay was immunoSEQ multiplex PCR. V and J calls and clone size follow that table, whereas D and trimming were derived from the DNA. The sample contains around 300,000 clones, roughly 87% of which appear only once. The data were taken from a study of blood T cell repertoires in COVID-19. As for the study in general: The United States, Italy and Spain were the sources of the acute and convalescent COVID-19 samples.

The CDR3 spans 17 residues. Germline V gene lookup returns CDR1 SEHNR and CDR2 FQNEAQ (reference sequence). The V and J ends lost 7 bases and 4 bases, in that order; junction bases with no gene match: 16. This clonotype originated in a young man with active or convalescent COVID-19. The chain employs TRBV7-9 and TRBJ2-1; the match to TRBD1 covers 7 bases. The sample comprised peripheral blood. CDR3 region: CASTYPTGTESYNEQFF. In DNA form, the CDR3 reads TGTGCCAGCACCTATCCTACCGGGACAGAGAGTTACAATGAGCAGTTCTTC. Complete variable domain (other parts from reference TRBV7-9 and TRBJ2-1): DTGVSQNPRHKITKRGQNVTFRCDPISEHNRLYWYRQTLGQGPEFLTYFQNEAQLEKSRLLSDRFSAERPKGSFSTLEIQRTEQGDSAMYLCASTYPTGTESYNEQFFGPGTRLTVL.